Presented here are 2 T cell receptor beta chains from one specimen sequenced in a study of shared clonotypes between healthy human individuals. Sequenced by immunoSEQ multiplex PCR; TCRdb stores in-frame clones only, minus some. The sample has approximately 940,000 clones, approximately 80% seen once. The material sequenced was memory CD4+ T cells sorted from blood. Subset given: CD45RA-negative fraction. These receptor sequences come from a young man in good health.

This clone has only one observation. The V and J genes are TRBV5-4 and TRBJ2-5, with D unclear. This CDR3 contains 13 residues. The V gene lost 0 bases and the J gene lost 7 bases, with 10 bases spanning the gap. Per the germline V gene, CDR1 is SGHNT and CDR2 is YYREEE (reference sequence). Here the CDR3 reads CASSLVIDGTQYF. CDR3 DNA sequence: TGTGCCAGCAGCTTGGTAATAGACGGGACCCAGTACTTC.

In its sample, this clone was seen a few times. The same CDR3 arises from other DNA sequences in this sample as well. This chain links TRBV7-9 with TRBJ2-7, with D unclear. In germline, CDR1 is SEHNR, CDR2 FQNEAQ (reference sequence). The germline V and J ends were trimmed by 2 bases and 1 base, with 3 bases remaining between them. CDR3 length: 12 amino acids. CDR3 protein: CASSLTSYEQYF. CDR3 bases: TGTGCCAGCAGCTTAACTTCCTACGAGCAGTACTTC. The variable domain in full, completed from reference TRBV7-9 and TRBJ2-7, reads DTGVSQNPRHKITKRGQNVTFRCDPISEHNRLYWYRQTLGQGPEFLTYFQNEAQLEKSRLLSDRFSAERPKGSFSTLEIQRTEQGDSAMYLCASSLTSYEQYFGPGTRLTVT.